One and the same sample provided the 19 T cell receptor beta chains below, sequenced in a study of blood T cell repertoires in COVID-19 (TCRdb year 2020). The library came from the immunoSEQ multiplex PCR assay. TCRdb stores this immuneACCESS table with in-frame sequences only. Part of the clones is absent; in the studies checked, under half of the shortfall reflects unresolved V genes, and no reason is known for the rest. Here the sample has roughly 230,000 clones; around 84% occur a single time. The ten largest clones take up under 7% of the sample. Sequenced input: PBMCs or T cells enriched from blood (not recorded which). The source of these receptors is a woman between 50 and 59 years old who had been exposed to COVID-19.

This chain connects TRBV30 to TRBJ2-7, with a tentative D call TRBD1 (5 bases). Germline CDR1 and CDR2: GTSNPN and SVGIG (reference sequence). There are 14 residues in the CDR3. Trimming shortened V by 8 bases and J by 6 bases, and 23 bases separated the two germline ends. CDR3 DNA sequence: TGTGCCGGGCACTACGCAGGGATGATGGGCGAGCAGTACTTC. Encoded protein: CAGHYAGMMGEQYF.

The J gene is TRBJ1-1, the V gene TRBV11-2, with a tentative D call TRBD1 (6 bases). The ends were cut back, 5 bases at V and 8 bases at J, with 18 bases in the middle. Per germline, CDR1 SGHAT and CDR2 FQNNGV. The CDR3 loop spans 14 amino acids. In DNA form, the CDR3 reads TGTGCCAGCAGCCCCGGAGGAACAGGGACGGAAGCTTTCTTT. It codes for CASSPGGTGTEAFF.

The chain recombines TRBV5-1 with TRBJ1-4; unclear D gene. V was cut by 1 base and J by 8 bases, with 12 bases left in between. The germline CDR1 and CDR2 sequences are SGHRS and YFSETQ. The CDR3 sequence is 14 residues long. The CDR3 protein is CASSLTGFGEKLFF. The CDR3 nucleotides are TGCGCCAGCAGCTTGACCGGGTTCGGAGAAAAACTGTTTTTT.

This sequence joins TRBV2 and TRBJ1-1; tentatively, D is TRBD1 (6 bases). V was cut by 7 bases and J by 0 bases, with 9 bases left in between. Germline-derived CDR1 and CDR2 are SNHLY and FYNNEI. The CDR3 has 13 amino acids. CDR3 nucleotides: TGTGCCAGCAAGGGGACACTGAACACTGAAGCTTTCTTT. It translates to CASKGTLNTEAFF.

This clone turned up a few times. The CDR3 nucleotides read TGTGCCAGCAGCCGGAGCGGGACGCAGTTCTTC. Amino acid sequence: CASSRSGTQFF. The chain links TRBV7-9 to TRBJ2-1; TRBD2 agrees at 7 bases. The germline V gene has CDR1 SEHNR and CDR2 FQNEAQ (reference sequence). This CDR3 has 11 amino acids. The V segment lost 5 bases and the J segment 12 bases; nucleotides outside the gene matches: 4.

The chain couples TRBV10-2 to TRBJ2-5; maybe TRBD2 (6 bases). The CDR3 has 13 amino acids. The germline V and J ends were trimmed by 6 bases and 2 bases, with 10 bases remaining between them. The germline CDR1 and CDR2 sequences are WSHSY and SAAADI. Here the CDR3 reads CASRGGLQETQYF. As DNA, the CDR3 is TGCGCCAGCAGGGGGGGTTTACAAGAGACCCAGTACTTC.

This clone was counted a few times. The J gene is TRBJ1-5, the V gene TRBV5-4; the D gene is possibly TRBD1 (5 bases). Trimming pared 3 bases from V and 3 bases from J, leaving 7 bases between. The CDR3 has 13 residues. In germline, CDR1 is SGHNT, CDR2 YYREEE (reference sequence). The CDR3 region has the DNA TGTGCCAGCAGCTGGGGACTCAATCAGCCCCAGCATTTT. It yields the protein CASSWGLNQPQHF.

The chain has TRBV7-9 and TRBJ2-2; D gene unclear. The CDR3 is 12 residues long. The V end was cut by 1 base, the J end by 6 bases, with 3 bases between. Germline CDR1 and CDR2: SEHNR and FQNEAQ (reference sequence). DNA for the CDR3: TGTGCCAGCAGCTTAGAGCCCGGGGAGCTGTTTTTT. Protein sequence: CASSLEPGELFF.

This sequence joins TRBV19 and TRBJ2-3, with 8 bases identical to TRBD1. The V gene end was trimmed by 10 bases and the J gene end by 4 bases; junction bases not matched to a gene: 16. The CDR3 loop spans 16 amino acids. Per the germline V gene, CDR1 is LNHDA and CDR2 is SQIVND (reference sequence). The chain's CDR3 is CATYPPGQGAADTQYF. For the CDR3, the DNA is TGTGCCACCTACCCTCCCGGACAGGGTGCGGCAGATACGCAGTATTTT.

The chain has TRBV14 and TRBJ1-3, with D possibly being TRBD1 (5 bases). CDR1 is SGHDN and CDR2 is FVKESK in the germline V gene. V was pared by 4 bases and J by 1 base, with 8 bases between. The CDR3 spans 14 residues. The CDR3 is CASSRQGSGNTIYF. CDR3 nucleotides: TGTGCCAGCAGCCGCCAGGGTTCTGGAAACACCATATATTTT. The variable domain in full, completed from reference TRBV14 and TRBJ1-3, reads EAGVTQFPSHSVIEKGQTVTLRCDPISGHDNLYWYRRVMGKEIKFLLHFVKESKQDESGMPNNRFLAERTGGTYSTLKVQPAELEDSGVYFCASSRQGSGNTIYFGEGSWLTVV.

This chain links TRBV7-8 with TRBJ2-3; TRBD1 matches 9 bases. The length of the CDR3 is 15 residues. With 4 bases clipped from V and 2 bases from J, the junction kept 4 bases outside the gene matches. Germline CDR1 is SGHVS and CDR2 is FQNEAQ. The CDR3, as DNA: TGTGCCAGCAGCTCGGGACAGGGACACACAGATACGCAGTATTTT. As protein: CASSSGQGHTDTQYF. The full variable domain, in which reference TRBV7-8 and TRBJ2-3 provide the parts outside the CDR3, is GAGVSQSPRYKVAKRGQDVALRCDPISGHVSLFWYQQALGQGPEFLTYFQNEAQLDKSGLPSDRFFAERPEGSVSTLKIQRTQQEDSAVYLCASSSGQGHTDTQYFGPGTRLTVL.

The genes are TRBV28 and TRBJ2-4; 8 bases fit TRBD1. Germline CDR1 reads MDHEN; CDR2 reads SYDVKM. This CDR3 has 17 amino acids. Germline trimming cut 5 bases from V and 2 bases from J; bases unmatched to any gene: 11. CDR3 loop: CASSTTDRGIPKNIQYF. The CDR3 DNA follows: TGTGCCAGCAGTACTACAGACAGGGGTATTCCCAAAAACATTCAGTACTTC.

This clone was recorded many times. J is TRBJ2-5 and V is TRBV5-1; tentatively, D is TRBD2 (6 bases). The CDR3 runs to 16 residues. Trimming cost V 0 bases and J 2 bases, with 14 bases left between them. Germline CDR1 and CDR2: SGHRS and YFSETQ. Here the CDR3 DNA reads TGCGCCAGCAGCTTGGAGGCGGGAACCGGGCAAGAGACCCAGTACTTC. Protein: CASSLEAGTGQETQYF.

CDR3 protein: CASSPAGGGHQETQYF. CDR3 nucleotide sequence: TGTGCCAGCAGCCCCGCGGGCGGGGGGCACCAAGAGACCCAGTACTTC. The chain recombines TRBV6-2 or TRBV6-3 with TRBJ2-5, with 8 positions matching TRBD2. Unmatched junction bases numbered 9, after V lost 6 bases and J lost 0 bases. The CDR3 loop spans 16 amino acids. Germline lookup yields CDR1 MNHEY and CDR2 SVGEGT.

CDR3 sequence (DNA): TGCGCCAGCAGTCAGGACAGGGGTGGCTACACCTTC. It encodes CASSQDRGGYTF. This rearrangement joins TRBV23-1 to TRBJ1-2; 9 bases are shared with TRBD1. TRBV23-1 is an ORF, and what it does is uncertain. This CDR3 is 12 amino acids long. The J segment lost 7 bases and the V segment lost 3 bases, leaving 0 bases of the junction unmatched.

V usage is TRBV5-4 and J usage is TRBJ2-6, with 7 bases matching TRBD1. The germline V gene has CDR1 SGHNT and CDR2 YYREEE (reference sequence). There are 16 residues in the CDR3. V shed 6 bases and J 0 bases; nucleotides not matched to a gene: 6. This chain's CDR3 is CASKGTVSSGANVLTF. The CDR3 DNA sequence: TGTGCCAGCAAAGGGACAGTCAGCTCTGGGGCCAACGTCCTGACTTTC.

CDR3: CASSIGYYGYTF. In nucleotides, the CDR3 is TGTGCCAGCAGTATCGGTTACTATGGCTACACCTTC. The genes are TRBV28 and TRBJ1-2; no clear D. The germline V gene has CDR1 MDHEN and CDR2 SYDVKM. This CDR3 is 12 amino acids long. Trimming took 5 bases from V and 3 from J, leaving 7 bases between them.

This chain joins TRBV5-1 and TRBJ1-2, with D possibly matching TRBD1 (6 bases). V lost 0 bases and J lost 5, with 14 bases in between. CDR3 length: 15 amino acids. Looked up from germline, CDR1 is SGHRS and CDR2 is YFSETQ. In nucleotides, the CDR3 is TGCGCCAGCAGCTTGGAGGGACATTCATATTATGGCTACACCTTC. This gives the protein CASSLEGHSYYGYTF. Using reference TRBV5-1 and TRBJ1-2 for the parts outside the CDR3, the full variable domain is KAGVTQTPRYLIKTRGQQVTLSCSPISGHRSVSWYQQTPGQGLQFLFEYFSETQRNKGNFPGRFSGRQFSNSRSEMNVSTLELGDSALYLCASSLEGHSYYGYTFGSGTRLTVV.

The chain is built from TRBV9 and TRBJ1-1, with D unclear. Germline V gene data show CDR1 as SGDLS and CDR2 as YYNGEE. V lost 0 bases, J lost 3 bases, and 21 bases lay in between. The CDR3 is 18 amino acids. The CDR3 sequence is CASSVDERAVVWDTEAFF. The CDR3 DNA follows: TGTGCCAGCAGCGTAGACGAGCGGGCCGTGGTTTGGGACACTGAAGCTTTCTTT.